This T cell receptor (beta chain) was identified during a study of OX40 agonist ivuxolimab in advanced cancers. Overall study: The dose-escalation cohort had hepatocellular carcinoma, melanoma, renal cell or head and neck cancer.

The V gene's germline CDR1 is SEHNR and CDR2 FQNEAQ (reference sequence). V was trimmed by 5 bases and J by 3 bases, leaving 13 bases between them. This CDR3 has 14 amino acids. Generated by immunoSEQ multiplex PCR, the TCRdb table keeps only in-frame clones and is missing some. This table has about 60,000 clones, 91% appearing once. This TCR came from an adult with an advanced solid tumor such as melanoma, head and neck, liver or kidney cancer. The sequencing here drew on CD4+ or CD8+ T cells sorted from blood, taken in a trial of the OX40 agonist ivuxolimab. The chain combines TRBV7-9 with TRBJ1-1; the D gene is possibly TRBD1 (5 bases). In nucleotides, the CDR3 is TGTGCCAGCAGCCCAACAGGACCTGACACTGAAGCTTTCTTT. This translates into CASSPTGPDTEAFF.